Below, one TCR beta chain is given with its context. Its specific antigen is unknown. Qualities for individual bases were not recorded, and no much larger clone is one base off. The sample belongs to a study of cytomegalovirus exposure and HLA in healthy donors (dated by TCRdb to about 2017). Describing the broader study: In an earlier analysis of 587 of the donors, less than 350 Gb of sequence data and about 110 million unique TCR beta sequences from some 170 million T cells were reported. Of the 300 to 450 genotyped donors, 75% to 85% were placed in the genetic ancestry cluster associated with self-reported Caucasian donors. High-throughput TCR immunosequencing, statistical association of individual TCRs with disease status, and machine learning were combined to predict cytomegalovirus infection status. The study profiled the T cell repertoires of approximately 700 subjects by immunosequencing and related them to cytomegalovirus serostatus. In addition to the first cohort of roughly 670 subjects, a separate validation cohort of 120 different subjects was used. HLA typing covered class I and class II loci at four-digit resolution. Typing coverage differed by locus: A, B, C, DRB1 and DQB1 were typed in roughly 620-630 donors, DQA1 in about 560, DPA1 in around 600, and DPB1 in approximately 450. In a later analysis, previously published TCR beta repertoires from 666 donors were re-analyzed and high-resolution HLA genotyping was added so that TCR occurrence patterns could be studied. Donor age, sex, ethnicity and CMV serostatus were compiled together with the repertoire data. Among over 350 genotyped donors of the cohort, an average of about 240,000 unique TCR beta nucleotide sequences were sequenced per donor, roughly a sixth of them non-productive. To decide whether each TCR beta V gene segment behaved as functional or pseudogenic, an earlier analysis of approximately 590 of the donors relied on high-throughput TCR beta sequencing. Because of strong linkage in the cohort, roughly five DR-DQ haplotypes were treated as single units for association and clustering. In a later genetic analysis, genome-wide SNP genotypes for 398 of the 666 donors were used, and that subset was treated as a discovery cohort. All discovery cohort repertoires had been generated using a single sequencing platform. Rather than drawing on any new phenotypic data, the later analysis identified candidate immune exposures from TCR beta sequences and the way those sequences occurred across donors. An early release covering roughly 580 HLA-typed donors comprised approximately 300 gigabases of sequencing data and about 90 million unique TCR sequences. The study aimed to test whether signatures of past pathogen exposure could be identified by cataloging public T cell receptors.

The cohort was made up of roughly 670 healthy bone marrow donors. All cohort members were sampled while nominally healthy, although unrecorded immune exposures were likely present. The donor tested CMV seronegative and was one of the 352 seronegative cohort members. A peripheral blood sample was provided by each donor, and peripheral blood mononuclear cells were used for TCR beta sequencing. The Qiagen DNeasy Blood Extraction Kit was used to extract genomic DNA from the blood cell samples. CDR1 and CDR2, per the germline V gene, are SNHLY and FYNNEI. The CDR3 sequence holds 13 residues, the cysteine and phenylalanine included. Of the read, only the CDR3 DNA is kept; its 39 bases are in frame from base 1. V and J are truncated by 10 bases and 3 bases respectively, leaving an intervening sequence of 16 bases. Libraries were prepared through the immunoSEQ multiplex PCR assay. The multiplex PCR relied on a mix of 60 forward primers for TCR Vbeta segments and 13 reverse primers for TCR Jbeta segments. Amplification of the CDR3 region of rearranged TCR beta genes was performed with a multiplex PCR assay on genomic DNA. On the Illumina HiSeq System, the amplified TCR beta libraries were sequenced as 87-base-pair reads. Concerning the study's data processing: A later analysis tallied 75 million to 95 million unique TCR beta chains across the 660 or so repertoires, and around 10 million of those chains were shared by two or more donors. A nearest-neighbor algorithm error-corrected the raw reads and collapsed the reads into unique sequences, merging closely related sequences to remove PCR and sequencing errors. To assign V, D and J gene segments, CDR3 sequences were aligned to IMGT reference sequences. Each retained sequence needed at least a six-nucleotide match to both a V gene segment and a J gene segment. Rearrangements were classified as productive when the CDR3 lacked stop codons and remained in frame with V and J, and all other rearrangements were classified as non-productive. CDR3 was defined by IMGT convention, running from the second conserved V-encoded cysteine to the conserved J-encoded phenylalanine. The earlier analysis of about 620 of the donors excluded sequences that lacked an unambiguous match to a single V gene segment. In an earlier analysis of 450 to 700 of the donors, V segments were called functional above 56.7% productive rearrangements and were called segregating when the between-donor standard deviation exceeded 5%. A statistical classification framework was built for diagnosing cytomegalovirus status from the catalog of TCR beta chain sequences. A later analysis assigned V and J genes by comparing TCR nucleotide sequences with IMGT/GENE-DB human TR gene sequences. A later analysis assigned CDR3 sequences and most-parsimonious VDJ recombination scenarios with the TCRdist pipeline. A later analysis defined each TCR beta chain by its CDR3 amino acid sequence plus V-gene family, and excluded reads lacking a unique V-gene family. As a way to deal with suspected cross-contamination and a sequencing artifact, a later analysis dropped over 550 nucleotide sequences that were highly shared and had low generation probability. In a later analysis, a clonal expansion index for each public chain was calculated from normalized within-repertoire ranks of inferred template counts. Generation probabilities in a later analysis came from a VDJ recombination model fitted to out-of-frame rearrangements, and those results were checked against IGoR. In a later analysis, hypergeometric tests were used to score TCR-TCR, TCR-HLA and TCR-CMV co-occurrence, with a repertoire-size bias correction applied to TCR pairs. In a later analysis, false discovery rates were estimated by permuting HLA or CMV assignments 20 times. In a later analysis, co-occurring TCRs were grouped using DBSCAN, with TCRdist sequence similarity added in when clustering inside HLA-allele-positive subsets. For co-occurrence clustering, repertoires with fewer than 30,000 or more than 120,000 public chains were excluded, along with five or six repertoires with anomalous nucleotide sharing. The table comes from immuneACCESS by way of TCRdb, which keeps in-frame sequences with V and J called. Part of the clones is missing from these tables; in studies checked, under half for an unresolved V gene and the rest for unknown reasons. The V and J calls and clone size are taken from that table; D and trimming were inferred from the DNA. This sample lists about 110,000 clones; approximately 86% were detected once. Together, the top ten hold around 2% of the sample.

Here is what the overall study found, with its caveats: A further reported finding was that TCR beta sequences accurately predicted the HLA-A and HLA-B alleles for most subjects in the first cohort. In a later analysis, HLA-associated TCR beta chains showed more clonal expansion and lower generation probabilities than non-associated chains that were equally common. An earlier analysis of approximately 590 of the donors showed that most TCR beta V segments appeared in productive rearrangements either about 87% or about 30% of the time, which broadly matched IMGT annotations. According to the authors, the approach could potentially be generalized to other disease states and immunological phenotypes. Several of the top co-occurrence clusters appeared to be linked to parvovirus B19, influenza, CMV and Epstein-Barr virus, according to a later analysis. Correlated functional status among segregating V segments might be attributable to linkage disequilibrium, but an unknown experimental factor could not be ruled out. A total of 150 to 200 TCR beta chains were listed by the study as associated with cytomegalovirus. Compared with the roughly 700-donor mean, donors in an Asian-associated ancestry cluster had fewer N-insertions in productive TCRs, according to a later genetic analysis. Assigning TCR associations to individual alleles was difficult when HLA alleles, especially DR and DQ, strongly co-occurred. Three of the identified cytomegalovirus-associated TCR beta chains were confirmed in vitro to be specific for cytomegalovirus antigens. Because some donors lacked HLA typing at each locus, the association tests relied only on the typed subset. The classifier was reported to diagnose cytomegalovirus status with high specificity and sensitivity in both the original and validation cohorts. According to a later analysis, most CMV-associated TCR beta chains appeared to be HLA-restricted, and the HLA associations seemed to be driven largely by CMV exposure. Most TCR sequences were observed very rarely across donors, whereas some public TCRs were present in many individuals. In a later genetic analysis, a missense DCLRE1C variant was associated with V-gene and J-gene trimming of TCR beta chains, and the association was replicated in an independent cohort. Only TCR beta chains were sequenced in this cohort, and the absence of alpha or paired-chain data limited detectable features. Some IMGT-functional V segments, including TRBV6-2 and TRBV6-3, could not be told apart with the 87-base-pair reads, so those segments were excluded. A cluster of highly shared sequence variants was judged likely to be a technical artifact of the sequencing pipeline. A later analysis found that TCR association rates varied across HLA loci, with DRB1 alleles showing the most associated TCRs and HLA-C alleles the fewest. Immune exposure information for the cohort was limited to CMV serostatus. Specific HLA alleles were associated with 18,000 or so TCR beta sequences at a false discovery rate of 0.05 in a later analysis. The earlier analysis of approximately 590 of the donors excluded some 16 rarely observed V segments, including chromosome 9 orphons, because counts were too low. Sequencing depth was assumed to be roughly uniform across donors in the presence/absence analyses, though that assumption may not hold.

Source material: PBMCs. Recombination linked TRBV2 to TRBJ2-7; the best D guess is TRBD1, with 6 bases matching. The TCR was taken from a man in his forties or fifties in good health and CMV-seronegative. The nucleotides read TGTGCCACTTTGAGGGCAGGGGACTACGAGCAGTACTTC. This encodes CATLRAGDYEQYF.